The 23 T cell receptor beta chains below were found in one sample sequenced in a study of vaccination and CD4 T cells after COVID-19. Antigens for these TCRs are unknown. The treatment is: roughly ten-day PBMC culture with coronavirus spike peptide pools or control peptides (ViraFEST assay). Sequencing of cultured CD4+ T cell DNA used the Oncomine TCR Beta short-read assay. TCRdb redid the calling of the PCR reads with MiXCR, one entry per CDR3 protein. The sample has about 11,000 distinct CDR3 sequences; roughly 45% are singletons. The specimen sequenced was CD4+ T cells from blood, cultured in vitro. These receptors came from a human donor who had recovered from COVID-19.

By sample fraction, this clonotype is medium-sized. The rearrangement joins TRBV20-1 to TRBJ1-2, with 9 nucleotides matching TRBD1. Trimming cost V 1 base and J 7 bases; bases outside gene matches: 10. Germline CDR1 reads DFQATT; CDR2 reads SNEGSKA (reference sequence). CDR3 size: 15 residues. The CDR3 nucleotides are TGCAGTGCTAGAGCGGGACAGGGAGGTCTAGGTGGCTACACCTTC. Protein sequence: CSARAGQGGLGGYTF.

This clonotype was detected only a few times. The chain is built from TRBV7-8 and TRBJ1-5; no clear D gene. The germline V gene encodes CDR1 SGHVS and CDR2 FQNEAQ. This CDR3 spans 16 amino acids. Trimming stripped 1 base from V and 0 bases from J, with 10 bases between. The CDR3 loop reads CASSLVAGLSNQPQHF. As DNA, the CDR3 is TGTGCCAGCAGCTTAGTGGCAGGCCTTAGCAATCAGCCCCAGCATTTT.

This clonotype was recorded a few times. This rearrangement joins TRBV10-1 to TRBJ2-5; 10 positions agree with TRBD1. The CDR3 loop spans 14 amino acids. Germline assignment: CDR1 WNHNN and CDR2 SYGVQD (reference sequence). J was trimmed by 5 bases and V by 7 bases; bases with no gene match: 7. The CDR3 region has the DNA TGCGCCAGCAAAAGACAGGGGGCATGGGAGACCCAGTACTTC. Amino acids: CASKRQGAWETQYF.

The gene calls are TRBV24-1 and TRBJ2-3; 8 nucleotides match TRBD2. Trimming took 5 bases from V and 4 from J; bases not matched to a gene: 13. The CDR3 covers 17 residues. Germline V lookup: CDR1 KGHDR, CDR2 SFDVKD. This chain's CDR3 is CATSAKAGTRDSDTQYF. CDR3 bases: TGTGCCACCAGTGCCAAAGCCGGGACTAGGGATTCAGATACGCAGTATTTT.

J is TRBJ1-1 and V is TRBV6-1; 11 bases map to TRBD1. The germline CDR1 and CDR2 sequences are MNHNS and SASEGT. Unmatched junction bases numbered 8, after V lost 5 bases and J lost 9 bases. The CDR3 consists of 14 residues. The CDR3 region is CASSPPGQGVKAFF. In nucleotides, the CDR3 is TGTGCCAGCAGTCCCCCGGGACAGGGGGTTAAAGCTTTCTTT.

This chain links TRBV25-1 with TRBJ1-1; tentative D call: TRBD1 (5 bases). The CDR3 length is 14 residues. Between the trimmed V and J ends, which lost 1 base and 1 base, there was a span of 7 bases. In germline, CDR1 is MGHDK, CDR2 SYGVNS. The CDR3, as DNA: TGTGCCAGCAGTGAATTAGGGGCGAACACTGAAGCTTTCTTT. This translates into CASSELGANTEAFF.

V usage is TRBV6-1 and J usage is TRBJ1-5; TRBD1 matches 7 bases. The CDR3 runs 14 residues. Looked up from germline, CDR1 is MNHNS and CDR2 is SASEGT. V shed 8 bases, J shed 0 bases, and the junction held 4 bases outside the gene matches. The DNA for the CDR3 is TGTGCCAGCGGACAGGCCCGTAGCAATCAGCCCCAGCATTTT. Encoded protein: CASGQARSNQPQHF.

As DNA, the CDR3 is TGCGCCAGCAGCTTGGGTCTAGCGGGAGGGCCCCAAGAGACCCAGTACTTC. This encodes CASSLGLAGGPQETQYF. This rearrangement joins TRBV5-1 to TRBJ2-5; 12 bases match TRBD2. Looked up from germline, CDR1 is SGHRS and CDR2 is YFSETQ. The CDR3 spans 17 residues. Trimming took 0 bases from V and 1 from J; bases not matched to a gene: 4.

V and J are TRBV5-1 and TRBJ2-2; TRBD1 agrees at 9 bases. The V gene end was trimmed by 9 bases and the J gene end by 6 bases; junction bases not matched to a gene: 6. Germline values: CDR1 SGHRS, CDR2 YFSETQ. The CDR3 runs to 13 residues. DNA for the CDR3: TGCGCCACCGGACAGGGGCGTGCCGGGGAGCTGTTTTTT. Its translation: CATGQGRAGELFF.

The chain employs TRBV27 and TRBJ1-6; D is unresolved. This CDR3 is 12 amino acids long. Between the trimmed V and J ends, which lost 1 base and 6 bases, there was a span of 1 base. The germline V gene encodes CDR1 MNHEY and CDR2 SMNVEV (reference sequence). The CDR3 sequence is CASSLFNSPLHF. DNA of the CDR3: TGTGCCAGCAGTTTATTTAATTCACCCCTCCACTTT.

V gene TRBV27 combines with J gene TRBJ1-5; D remains unclear. The ends were cut back, 6 bases at V and 3 bases at J, with 12 bases in the middle. Germline V gives CDR1 MNHEY, CDR2 SMNVEV (reference sequence). The CDR3 length is 14 residues. The CDR3 nucleotides are TGTGCCAGCAGCCCAAGACAACACAATCAGCCCCAGCATTTT. It is translated as CASSPRQHNQPQHF.

This clonotype has just a few counts. The chain links TRBV20-1 to TRBJ1-3; no reliable D call. Trimming shortened V by 0 bases and J by 2 bases, and 8 bases separated the two germline ends. This CDR3 comprises 14 residues. CDR1 is DFQATT and CDR2 is SNEGSKA in the germline V gene (reference sequence). CDR3 nucleotide sequence: TGCAGTGCTAGAGATTGGGCCGCTGGAAACACCATATATTTT. It codes for CSARDWAAGNTIYF.

This clonotype appeared a few times. This chain connects TRBV27 to TRBJ2-2; 10 positions match TRBD2. The V gene end was trimmed by 6 bases and the J gene end by 7 bases; junction bases not matched to a gene: 5. The CDR3 is 14 amino acids. Germline values: CDR1 MNHEY, CDR2 SMNVEV (reference sequence). The DNA for the CDR3 is TGTGCCAGCAGAAGAGCGGGAGGGGTCGGGGAGCTGTTTTTT. It yields the protein CASRRAGGVGELFF.

In its sample, this clonotype was seen a few times. The gene calls are TRBV5-1 and TRBJ2-7, with D tentatively TRBD1 (5 bases). The CDR3 consists of 15 residues. V was pared by 0 bases and J by 0 bases, with 10 bases between. Germline V lookup: CDR1 SGHRS, CDR2 YFSETQ. The CDR3 is CASSLAVDSSYEQYF. The CDR3 region has the DNA TGCGCCAGCAGCTTGGCCGTCGACAGCTCCTACGAGCAGTACTTC.

This clonotype was counted only a few times. The chain employs TRBV11-3 and TRBJ2-2; TRBD2 matches 7 bases. Germline-derived CDR1 and CDR2 are SGHNT and YENEEA. V lost 4 bases and J lost 5; bases outside the gene matches: 10. The CDR3 sequence is 16 residues long. CDR3 protein: CASSSRGGGRTGELFF. CDR3 in DNA: TGTGCCAGCAGCTCTAGGGGCGGGGGAAGGACCGGGGAGCTGTTTTTT. The full variable domain, in which reference TRBV11-3 and TRBJ2-2 provide the parts outside the CDR3, is EAGVVQSPRYKIIEKKQPVAFWCNPISGHNTLYWYLQNLGQGPELLIRYENEEAVDDSQLPKDRFSAERLKGVDSTLKIQPAELGDSAVYLCASSSRGGGRTGELFFGEGSRLTVL.

The V call is TRBV6-5, the J call TRBJ1-6; D remains ambiguous. V was pared by 2 bases and J by 6 bases, with 14 bases between. The germline V gene has CDR1 MNHEY and CDR2 SVGAGI. The length of the CDR3 is 16 residues. The CDR3 DNA reads TGTGCCAGCAGTTACGCCGCGGGCGGCTCTAATTCACCCCTCCACTTT. Its protein product is CASSYAAGGSNSPLHF.

This clonotype was picked up a small number of times. J is TRBJ1-5 and V is TRBV6-1; the D is unclear. Germline-derived CDR1 and CDR2 are MNHNS and SASEGT. Trimming cost V 5 bases and J 5 bases, with 7 bases left between them. The CDR3 is 12 residues long. The CDR3 region is CASSLGYQPQHF. CDR3 in DNA: TGTGCCAGCAGTCTCGGGTATCAGCCCCAGCATTTT.

The chain couples TRBV5-6 to TRBJ1-2; D remains unclear. Trimming removed 4 bases from V and 3 bases from J, with 16 bases in between. The CDR3 covers 15 residues. Germline V gives CDR1 SGHDT, CDR2 YYEEEE. The CDR3 protein is CASSVVSRQDYGYTF. The CDR3 region has the DNA TGTGCCAGCAGCGTCGTTTCTCGGCAGGACTATGGCTACACCTTC.

The chain joins TRBV19 to TRBJ1-5, with D perhaps matching TRBD1 (5 bases). Germline CDR1 is LNHDA and CDR2 is SQIVND (reference sequence). CDR3 length equals 16 residues. The ends were cut back, 6 bases at V and 4 bases at J, with 19 bases in the middle. The CDR3 bases are TGTGCCAGTAGGCTCTCACAGAGGGGTAATAATCAGCCCCAGCATTTT. It is translated as CASRLSQRGNNQPQHF. Full variable domain (outside the CDR3, taken from reference TRBV19 and TRBJ1-5): DGGITQSPKYLFRKEGQNVTLSCEQNLNHDAMYWYRQDPGQGLRLIYYSQIVNDFQKGDIAEGYSVSREKKESFPLTVTSAQKNPTAFYLCASRLSQRGNNQPQHFGDGTRLSIL.

This chain joins TRBV4-3 and TRBJ1-2; D is perhaps TRBD1 (5 bases). The germline gives CDR1 LGHNA, CDR2 YSLEER. V was cut by 0 bases and J by 7 bases, with 12 bases left in between. CDR3 length: 14 residues. In nucleotides, the CDR3 is TGCGCCAGCAGCCAAGAGGGGGGGTCGGGTGGCTACACCTTC. It yields the protein CASSQEGGSGGYTF.

This clonotype appeared a few times. The chain recombines TRBV25-1 with TRBJ1-1; D possibly corresponds to TRBD1 (6 bases). The CDR3 sequence is 15 residues long. V lost 2 bases, J lost 4 bases, and 14 bases lay in between. Germline CDR1 and CDR2: MGHDK and SYGVNS. CDR3 nucleotide sequence: TGTGCCAGCAGTGAAGCTCAGGGGTCCGTCACTGAAGCTTTCTTT. Protein: CASSEAQGSVTEAFF.

This clonotype was detected a few times. The chain is built from TRBV7-8 and TRBJ2-5; TRBD2 matches 10 bases. This CDR3 is 18 amino acids long. Germline V gene data show CDR1 as SGHVS and CDR2 as FQNEAQ. With V trimmed by 2 bases and J by 2 bases, 11 bases remained unmatched. CDR3 in amino acids: CASSLRGSSSGGQETQYF. For the CDR3, the DNA is TGTGCCAGCAGCTTAAGGGGATCCTCTAGCGGGGGACAAGAGACCCAGTACTTC.

The V and J genes are TRBV30 and TRBJ1-2; TRBD1 agrees at 8 bases. Germline V gives CDR1 GTSNPN, CDR2 SVGIG (reference sequence). The J segment lost 5 bases and the V segment lost 1 base, leaving 6 bases of the junction unmatched. The CDR3 extends over 14 amino acids. The chain's CDR3 is CAWSADRGVYGYTF. Here the CDR3 DNA reads TGTGCCTGGAGTGCTGACAGGGGTGTATATGGCTACACCTTC.